The T cell receptor (beta chain) under discussion was sequenced for a study of blood T cells in healthy people across ages. Germline CDR1 reads ENHRY; CDR2 reads SYGVKD. CDR3 length: 14 residues. Trimming left V 4 bases short and J 0 bases short, with 7 bases between. The use of a sample-barcoded 5' primer and a J-beta primer mix characterized a second PCR of about 6 to 12 cycles. TCRdb itself ran the 5' RACE reads through MiXCR, one entry per CDR3 protein. The sample lists roughly 800,000 distinct CDR3 sequences, about three fifths occurring once. The sequence came from a man aged 25-45 years in good health. J is TRBJ1-3 and V is TRBV10-3, with no clear D. The sequencing sample was made of blood. CDR3 in amino acids: CAISGPSSGNTIYF. CDR3 DNA sequence: TGTGCCATCAGTGGACCGAGCTCTGGAAACACCATATATTTT.